A single sample gave rise to the 26 T cell receptor beta chains below, sequenced in a study of shared clonotypes between healthy human individuals. Measured with immunoSEQ multiplex PCR; TCRdb has only the in-frame clones, and not every one. The data contain roughly 1,100,000 clones, 60% to 80% of them singletons. The specimen was memory CD4+ T cells sorted from blood. Sample subset: CD45RA-negative fraction. Every receptor here comes from a man aged 18-30 years in good health.

CDR3 coding DNA: TGCGCCAGCAGCTGGCCTCCCGGGACAGGGACATACAATGAGCAGTTCTTC. As protein: CASSWPPGTGTYNEQFF. The chain links TRBV5-1 to TRBJ2-1; 9 bases are a match to TRBD1. Germline V lookup: CDR1 SGHRS, CDR2 YFSETQ. V lost 3 bases, J lost 4 bases, and 11 bases stayed unmatched. The CDR3 is made up of 17 amino acids.

This chain connects TRBV7-2 to TRBJ1-6, with 10 bases lining up with TRBD1. V trimming: 1 base; J trimming: 9 bases; junction bases outside the gene matches: 3. This CDR3 region has 15 residues. Germline values: CDR1 SGHTA, CDR2 FQGNSA. CDR3 protein: CASSLGGQGISPLHF. For the CDR3, the DNA is TGTGCCAGCAGCTTAGGGGGACAGGGGATTTCACCCCTCCACTTT.

The J gene is TRBJ1-4, the V gene TRBV28; D gene uncertain. Per germline, CDR1 MDHEN and CDR2 SYDVKM. The CDR3 extends over 15 amino acids. V was cut by 6 bases and J by 7 bases, with 18 bases left in between. This CDR3 reads CASSSVQTLGEKLFF. The CDR3 DNA is TGTGCCAGCAGCTCGGTCCAAACGTTGGGTGAAAAACTGTTTTTT.

V usage is TRBV6-1 and J usage is TRBJ2-3; the D is unclear. Trimming took off 1 base at V and 2 bases at J, with 7 bases between the two ends. This CDR3 is 14 amino acids long. Germline CDR1 reads MNHNS; CDR2 reads SASEGT. In DNA form, the CDR3 reads TGTGCCAGCAGTGAAGGTCCTTACACAGATACGCAGTATTTT. This encodes CASSEGPYTDTQYF.

The rearrangement uses TRBV4-1 and TRBJ2-5, with D possibly matching TRBD2 (6 bases). V lost 1 base and J lost 5, with 20 bases in between. Per germline, CDR1 MGHRA and CDR2 YSYEKL. CDR3 length: 17 residues. CDR3 DNA sequence: TGCGCCAGCAGCCAAGTCGCTCTTCGGGGAGGCCAGGAGACCCAGTACTTC. Protein: CASSQVALRGGQETQYF.

This clone appeared a few times. The CDR3 sequence: CASTPGVYSNQPQHF. The CDR3 coding sequence is TGTGCCAGTACTCCTGGGGTATATAGCAATCAGCCCCAGCATTTT. The chain links TRBV19 to TRBJ1-5; D gene ambiguous. Deletions cut 7 bases from V and 0 bases from J, with 13 bases between. CDR3 length equals 15 residues. Germline lookup yields CDR1 LNHDA and CDR2 SQIVND (reference sequence).

This clone was detected only a few times. The V gene is TRBV19, the J gene TRBJ2-7, with D tentatively TRBD2 (6 bases). This CDR3 contains 14 residues. Trimming shortened V by 3 bases and J by 2 bases, and 11 bases separated the two germline ends. Germline lookup yields CDR1 LNHDA and CDR2 SQIVND (reference sequence). CDR3 amino acids: CASSMRDGAYEQYF. In DNA, the CDR3 is TGTGCCAGTAGTATGCGGGACGGAGCCTACGAGCAGTACTTC.

The V call is TRBV28, the J call TRBJ1-6; D ambiguous. This CDR3 has 14 residues. V lost 6 bases to trimming and J lost 7 bases, with 13 bases between them. Looked up from germline, CDR1 is MDHEN and CDR2 is SYDVKM. CDR3 amino acids: CASRPIGGNSPLHF. As DNA, the CDR3 is TGTGCCAGCAGACCTATTGGCGGGAATTCACCCCTCCACTTT.

Only one count was recorded for this clone. This chain connects TRBV5-4 to TRBJ2-5, with 11 bases that match TRBD2. CDR3 length: 16 amino acids. J was trimmed by 1 base and V by 0 bases; bases with no gene match: 2. CDR1 and CDR2 from the germline V gene are SGHNT and YYREEE (reference sequence). The CDR3 coding sequence is TGTGCCAGCAGCTTGGCGGGGACTAGCGGCCAAGAGACCCAGTACTTC. As protein: CASSLAGTSGQETQYF.

The sample holds one count of this clone. The chain uses TRBV9 and TRBJ2-5; TRBD2 aligns across 12 bases. Germline lookup yields CDR1 SGDLS and CDR2 YYNGEE. With 3 bases clipped from V and 5 bases from J, the junction kept 5 bases outside the gene matches. The CDR3 spans 15 residues. Written as DNA, the CDR3 is TGTGCCAGCAGCGGACTAGCGGGAGCGGTTGAGACCCAGTACTTC. Its translation: CASSGLAGAVETQYF.

Of note for this clone: The sample has other DNA sequences that encode this CDR3 too. This chain uses TRBV5-4 with TRBJ2-7; TRBD1 matches at 7 bases. CDR1 is SGHNT and CDR2 is YYREEE in the germline V gene (reference sequence). Trimming removed 0 bases from V and 2 bases from J; junction bases left unmatched: 2. The CDR3 consists of 14 residues. The CDR3: CASSLDRGAYEQYF. CDR3 DNA sequence: TGTGCCAGCAGCTTGGACAGGGGCGCCTACGAGCAGTACTTC. The variable domain in full, with the rest retrieved from reference TRBV5-4 and TRBJ2-7, is ETGVTQSPTHLIKTRGQQVTLRCSSQSGHNTVSWYQQALGQGPQFIFQYYREEENGRGNFPPRFSGLQFPNYSSELNVNALELDDSALYLCASSLDRGAYEQYFGPGTRLTVT.

The chain has TRBV6-5 and TRBJ1-5; 7 nucleotides line up with TRBD1. The germline V gene has CDR1 MNHEY and CDR2 SVGAGI. This CDR3 has 14 amino acids. The V segment lost 5 bases and the J segment 5 bases; nucleotides outside the gene matches: 6. The CDR3: CASSPDRVYQPQHF. As DNA, the CDR3 is TGTGCCAGCAGTCCCGACAGGGTCTATCAGCCCCAGCATTTT.

This chain links TRBV5-5 with TRBJ2-2, with D hard to call. Germline CDR1 reads SGHKS; CDR2 reads YYEKEE (reference sequence). V gave up 4 bases and J gave up 7 bases, with 8 bases separating them. CDR3 size: 12 residues. The CDR3 loop reads CASSLGGGELFF. CDR3 DNA sequence: TGTGCCAGCAGCCTAGGTGGCGGGGAGCTGTTTTTT.

This clone was counted once. The rearrangement links TRBV6-5 to TRBJ2-7; the match to TRBD1 covers 9 bases. The ends lost 8 bases at V and 2 bases at J; junction bases unmatched: 13. This CDR3 is 16 amino acids long. CDR1 MNHEY and CDR2 SVGAGI come from the germline V gene. Here the CDR3 reads CASRSRGTGMTYEQYF. The DNA for the CDR3 is TGTGCCAGCCGTTCCCGTGGGACAGGGATGACCTACGAGCAGTACTTC.

In this sample, this clone turned up a few times. The V gene is TRBV19, the J gene TRBJ1-5; no reliable D call. Germline V gene data show CDR1 as LNHDA and CDR2 as SQIVND (reference sequence). V was trimmed by 7 bases and J by 0 bases, leaving 7 bases between them. This CDR3 comprises 13 residues. The CDR3: CASTQFSNQPQHF. CDR3 sequence (DNA): TGTGCCAGTACCCAGTTTAGCAATCAGCCCCAGCATTTT.

Notes on this clone: The sample has other DNA sequences that encode this CDR3 too. This chain joins TRBV19 and TRBJ1-2; maybe TRBD1 (5 bases). Trimming removed 0 bases from V and 5 bases from J, with 7 bases in between. CDR1 is LNHDA, CDR2 SQIVND, per germline (reference sequence). This CDR3 region has 13 residues. The CDR3, as DNA: TGTGCCAGTAGTATAGACGACAGATATGGCTACACCTTC. It encodes CASSIDDRYGYTF. Full variable domain (outside the CDR3, taken from reference TRBV19 and TRBJ1-2): DGGITQSPKYLFRKEGQNVTLSCEQNLNHDAMYWYRQDPGQGLRLIYYSQIVNDFQKGDIAEGYSVSREKKESFPLTVTSAQKNPTAFYLCASSIDDRYGYTFGSGTRLTVV.

This rearrangement joins TRBV12-5 to TRBJ1-1; D remains unclear. V was shortened by 7 bases and J by 1 base, with 16 bases between the two germline ends. The CDR3 contains 15 residues. Germline-derived CDR1 and CDR2 are LGHNT and FRNRAP. The CDR3 loop is CASAGREKRNTEAFF. CDR3 nucleotide sequence: TGTGCTAGTGCGGGAAGGGAGAAGAGGAACACTGAAGCTTTCTTT.

CDR3 DNA: TGTGCCAGCAGCTCTAATCTAGCCCCAATTTCCTACAATGAGCAGTTCTTC. Protein product: CASSSNLAPISYNEQFF. This chain connects TRBV9 to TRBJ2-1; D is perhaps TRBD2 (5 bases). Germline V CDR1 and CDR2: SGDLS, YYNGEE. Trimming stripped 4 bases from V and 1 base from J, with 18 bases between. The CDR3 covers 17 residues.

Only one count was recorded for this clone. The chain employs TRBV27 and TRBJ2-3; TRBD2 matches 9 bases. The CDR3 has 16 residues. V lost 2 bases to trimming and J lost 5 bases; unmatched junction nucleotides: 8. CDR1 and CDR2 (germline): MNHEY, SMNVEV (reference sequence). The CDR3 region has the DNA TGTGCCAGCAGTTTAAGTCTGGCGGGGGGGCTAGATACGCAGTATTTT. Translated: CASSLSLAGGLDTQYF.

About this clone: This sequence may be a read error, since a much larger clone differs from it by one base. The chain links TRBV2 to TRBJ1-4; 9 positions agree with TRBD1. The J segment lost 10 bases and the V segment lost 3 bases, leaving 9 bases of the junction unmatched. The CDR3 is 15 amino acids. Per germline, CDR1 SNHLY and CDR2 FYNNEI. The CDR3 sequence: CASSDWTGARGKLFF. Written as DNA, the CDR3 is TGTGCCAGCAGTGATTGGACAGGGGCCCGTGGAAAACTGTTTTTT.

The chain uses TRBV2 and TRBJ2-1, with TRBD1 matching over 9 bases. The CDR3 extends over 15 amino acids. Germline CDR1 and CDR2: SNHLY and FYNNEI. Trimming at V came to 5 bases and at J to 0 bases, leaving 2 bases not matched to a gene. As DNA, the CDR3 is TGTGCCAGCAGTTCGGACAGGGGCTCCTACAATGAGCAGTTCTTC. Protein sequence: CASSSDRGSYNEQFF.

CDR3 nucleotides: TGTGCCACACTATGGACTAGCGGGGGGAGTGGGGAGCAGTTCTTC. Amino acids: CATLWTSGGSGEQFF. This chain connects TRBV6-1 to TRBJ2-1, with 14 bases lining up with TRBD2. In germline, CDR1 is MNHNS, CDR2 SASEGT. V shed 10 bases and J 10 bases; nucleotides not matched to a gene: 12. CDR3 length: 15 amino acids.

The rearrangement links TRBV19 to TRBJ1-3; no definite D call. CDR1 LNHDA and CDR2 SQIVND come from the germline V gene (reference sequence). The CDR3 spans 12 residues. Trimming removed 9 bases from V and 4 bases from J, with 10 bases in between. CDR3: CASEGRGNTIYF. CDR3 sequence (DNA): TGTGCCAGCGAAGGTCGGGGAAACACCATATATTTT.

V usage is TRBV27 and J usage is TRBJ2-7, with 7 bases matching TRBD1. Germline loops: CDR1 MNHEY, CDR2 SMNVEV (reference sequence). The CDR3 consists of 13 residues. The V segment lost 5 bases and the J segment 4 bases; nucleotides outside the gene matches: 5. CDR3 residues: CASSQDRFYEQYF. As DNA, the CDR3 is TGTGCCAGCAGTCAGGACAGGTTTTACGAGCAGTACTTC.

The chain is built from TRBV2 and TRBJ1-5; 10 bases match TRBD1. Germline loops: CDR1 SNHLY, CDR2 FYNNEI. V gave up 3 bases and J gave up 4 bases; unmatched junction bases: 3. This CDR3 comprises 15 residues. DNA of the CDR3: TGTGCCAGCAGTGACTGGGACAGGGGAAATCAGCCCCAGCATTTT. Its protein product is CASSDWDRGNQPQHF. Based on the CDR3 plus reference TRBV2 and TRBJ1-5, the full variable domain is EPEVTQTPSHQVTQMGQEVILRCVPISNHLYFYWYRQILGQKVEFLVSFYNNEISEKSEIFDDQFSVERPDGSNFTLKIRSTKLEDSAMYFCASSDWDRGNQPQHFGDGTRLSIL.

V is TRBV5-4 and J is TRBJ1-1; TRBD1 agrees at 7 bases. Germline V lookup: CDR1 SGHNT, CDR2 YYREEE (reference sequence). The CDR3 loop spans 13 amino acids. V lost 7 bases and J lost 5; bases outside the gene matches: 8. The CDR3, as DNA: TGTGCCAGCGGTCGACAGGGAAGAACTGAAGCTTTCTTT. Protein product: CASGRQGRTEAFF.